This is a list of T cell receptor beta chains from one sample in a study of T-cell reconstitution after alpha-beta-depleted transplantation in children. TCRdb used MiXCR to reprocess the PCR reads, holding one entry per CDR3 protein. This sample has around 15,000 distinct CDR3 sequences; around 8% occur once, and the top ten carry around 34%. Sequenced here: PBMCs, mostly from graft donor cells, sampled 60 days after TCRalphabeta/CD19-depleted stem cell transplant. The receptors here all came from a boy under three years old who had a stem cell transplant for Wiskott-Aldrich syndrome, so the T cells may come from the graft donor. The CDR3 runs from the conserved cysteine through the conserved F or W. The D gene is left open where the match is weak. The size of a clone is reported for some rows only, either as once, few or many, or as a class for expanded clones.

CASSSNTEAFF	TGTGCCAGCTCATCGAACACTGAAGCTTTCTTT	many	TRBJ1-1	NA	TRBV18
CASSYTGVTGELFF	TGTGCCAGCAGCTATACAGGGGTCACCGGGGAGCTGTTTTTT	many	TRBJ2-2	TRBD1	TRBV12-3/TRBV12-4
CSATDFLAKNIQYF	TGCAGTGCAACGGATTTCCTAGCCAAAAACATTCAGTACTTC	many	TRBJ2-4	NA	TRBV20-1
CASSPKETQYF	TGTGCCAGCTCACCGAAAGAGACCCAGTACTTC	many	TRBJ2-5	NA	TRBV18
CASSLPKQGLEQYF	TGTGCCAGCAGCTTGCCTAAACAGGGATTAGAGCAGTACTTC	many	TRBJ2-7	NA	TRBV5-5
CASTRWGGTDTQYF	TGTGCCAGCACCCGGTGGGGGGGCACAGATACGCAGTATTTT	many	TRBJ2-3	NA	TRBV5-6
CSAIGTGLGTQYF	TGCAGTGCTATTGGGACGGGTTTAGGTACGCAGTATTTT	few	TRBJ2-3	NA	TRBV20-1
CSARDDLAGGWADTQYF	TGCAGTGCTAGAGATGACCTAGCGGGAGGGTGGGCAGATACGCAGTATTTT	many	TRBJ2-3	TRBD2	TRBV20-1
CASSPDRDRGYSNQPQHF	TGCGCCAGCAGCCCCGACCGGGACAGGGGATATAGCAATCAGCCCCAGCATTTT	many	TRBJ1-5	TRBD1	TRBV5-1
CASSLGQLNEKLFF	TGTGCCAGCAGTCTCGGACAGCTTAATGAAAAACTGTTTTTT	many	TRBJ1-4	NA	TRBV3-1
CATSDRTSGNTGELFF	TGTGCCACCAGTGACCGGACTAGCGGGAACACCGGGGAGCTGTTTTTT	many	TRBJ2-2	TRBD2	TRBV24-1
CASSQDAGTSYNEQFF	TGTGCCAGCAGCCAAGATGCGGGGACCTCCTACAATGAGCAGTTCTTC	many	TRBJ2-1	NA	TRBV4-2
CASSHADQGEKLFF	TGTGCCAGCAGTCACGCCGACCAGGGTGAAAAACTGTTTTTT	few	TRBJ1-4	NA	TRBV7-9
CAISESLAFYNEQFF	TGTGCCATCAGTGAGTCACTAGCGTTCTACAATGAGCAGTTCTTC	many	TRBJ2-1	TRBD2	TRBV10-3
CASSLKSGLRMNTEAFF	TGTGCCAGCAGCTTAAAGTCAGGGTTGCGAATGAACACTGAAGCTTTCTTT	few	TRBJ1-1	NA	TRBV7-9
CASSLKAEYSNQPQHF	TGTGCCAGCAGCTTAAAGGCGGAATATAGCAATCAGCCCCAGCATTTT	NA	TRBJ1-5	NA	TRBV7-9
CASSTTETVSYEQYF	TGTGCCAGCTCGACGACAGAAACCGTCTCCTACGAGCAGTACTTC	NA	TRBJ2-7	NA	TRBV18
CASPRRENTEAFF	TGCGCCAGCCCCCGCAGGGAGAATACTGAAGCTTTCTTT	many	TRBJ1-1	NA	TRBV10-1
CASNQGANYGYTF	TGTGCCAGCAACCAGGGAGCTAACTATGGCTACACCTTC	many	TRBJ1-2	NA	TRBV5-6
CASTSGGSSYNEQFF	TGCGCCAGCACCAGTGGCGGGAGCTCCTACAATGAGCAGTTCTTC	many	TRBJ2-1	TRBD2	TRBV5-1
CSAREGAQETQYF	TGCAGTGCGCGGGAGGGAGCCCAAGAGACCCAGTACTTC	many	TRBJ2-5	TRBD2	TRBV20-1
CASSLQGSYNEQFF	TGTGCCAGCAGCTTACAGGGGAGTTACAATGAGCAGTTCTTC	many	TRBJ2-1	NA	TRBV7-3
CAWSYKVAHQPQHF	TGTGCCTGGAGTTATAAGGTGGCCCATCAGCCCCAGCATTTT	NA	TRBJ1-5	NA	TRBV30
CASSFYRGPYGYTF	TGTGCCAGCAGTTTTTATCGAGGCCCCTATGGCTACACCTTC	few	TRBJ1-2	NA	TRBV6-5
CASSSPGTEGYRNTEAFF	TGTGCCAGCAGCTCACCCGGGACAGAGGGGTACCGGAACACTGAAGCTTTCTTT	medium-sized	TRBJ1-1	TRBD1	TRBV7-9
CASSQVFSQGTQYF	TGTGCCAGCAGCCAAGTTTTCTCCCAAGGAACCCAGTACTTC	NA	TRBJ2-5	NA	TRBV3-1
CSVEDNSGNTIYF	TGCAGCGTTGAAGACAACTCTGGAAACACCATATATTTT	many	TRBJ1-3	NA	TRBV29-1
CASSLGAGTQETQYF	TGTGCCAGCAGTTTAGGCGCGGGAACCCAGGAGACCCAGTACTTC	many	TRBJ2-5	NA	TRBV28
CASSKRTANVYEQYF	TGCGCCAGCAGTAAACGGACAGCGAACGTCTACGAGCAGTACTTC	medium-sized	TRBJ2-7	NA	TRBV10-1
CSAAGHSNTEAFF	TGCAGTGCAGCGGGACACTCGAACACTGAAGCTTTCTTT	NA	TRBJ1-1	NA	TRBV20-1
CASSIEGTSGFNEQFF	TGTGCCAGTAGTATAGAAGGGACTAGCGGTTTCAATGAGCAGTTCTTC	many	TRBJ2-1	TRBD2	TRBV19
CASSGGIPNFGYEQYF	TGTGCCAGCAGTGGGGGCATTCCAAATTTCGGCTACGAGCAGTACTTC	many	TRBJ2-7	NA	TRBV6-5
CSAGIQGLNYGYTF	TGCAGTGCTGGAATTCAGGGGCTGAACTATGGCTACACCTTC	medium-sized	TRBJ1-2	NA	TRBV20-1
CASSFRQGASYNSPLHF	TGCGCCAGCAGCTTCAGACAGGGGGCCTCATATAATTCACCCCTCCACTTT	NA	TRBJ1-6	TRBD1	TRBV5-1
CASSPTGPNTGELFF	TGTGCCAGCAGTCCCACAGGGCCGAACACCGGGGAGCTGTTTTTT	large	TRBJ2-2	NA	TRBV12-3/TRBV12-4
CSVEDGGQGNHEQFF	TGCAGCGTTGAAGATGGGGGACAGGGTAACCATGAGCAGTTCTTC	many	TRBJ2-1	TRBD1	TRBV29-1
CASSQVVADQETQYF	TGCGCCAGCAGCCAAGTGGTGGCGGACCAAGAGACCCAGTACTTC	many	TRBJ2-5	NA	TRBV4-1
CATSIRQGGQETQYF	TGTGCCACCAGCATTCGACAGGGCGGGCAAGAGACCCAGTACTTC	many	TRBJ2-5	TRBD1	TRBV15
CASSLGGLAGVYYEQYF	TGTGCCAGCAGCTTAGGGGGACTAGCGGGAGTTTATTACGAGCAGTACTTC	many	TRBJ2-7	TRBD2	TRBV7-6
CASSLVLLAGDTQYF	TGTGCCAGCAGTTTAGTTTTACTAGCGGGAGATACGCAGTATTTT	many	TRBJ2-3	TRBD2	TRBV12-3/TRBV12-4
CASSQALVEQPQHF	TGCGCCAGCAGCCAAGCGTTAGTGGAGCAGCCCCAGCATTTT	many	TRBJ1-5	NA	TRBV4-1
CASSQDAIAYEQYF	TGCGCCAGCAGCCAAGATGCGATAGCCTACGAGCAGTACTTC	many	TRBJ2-7	NA	TRBV4-1
CASSQVVINLGSYTF	TGCGCCAGCAGCCAAGTCGTAATCAACCTCGGAAGCTACACCTTC	many	TRBJ1-2	NA	TRBV4-1
CASSDRQATDTQYF	TGTGCCAGCAGCGACAGGCAGGCTACAGATACGCAGTATTTT	NA	TRBJ2-3	NA	TRBV7-8
CASSLAGGIKNIQYF	TGCGCCAGCAGCTTGGCGGGAGGGATCAAAAACATTCAGTACTTC	NA	TRBJ2-4	TRBD2	TRBV5-1
CASSFSGYNEQFF	TGTGCCAGCAGTTTTAGCGGCTACAATGAGCAGTTCTTC	many	TRBJ2-1	NA	TRBV12-3/TRBV12-4
CATQHRVGGTQYF	TGTGCCACCCAACATAGGGTGGGTGGGACGCAGTATTTT	NA	TRBJ2-3	NA	TRBV7-9
CASSLAGRGSNQPQHF	TGTGCCAGCAGCTTGGCCGGCAGGGGGAGCAATCAGCCCCAGCATTTT	NA	TRBJ1-5	TRBD1	TRBV5-6
CASSLSQGNTGELFF	TGTGCCAGCAGTTTAAGTCAGGGAAACACCGGGGAGCTGTTTTTT	many	TRBJ2-2	NA	TRBV28
CASSERGRNEQFF	TGCGCCAGCAGTGAGAGGGGGCGCAATGAGCAGTTCTTC	NA	TRBJ2-1	TRBD1	TRBV10-1
CAITGGVNYGYTF	TGTGCCATCACAGGCGGGGTGAACTATGGCTACACCTTC	many	TRBJ1-2	NA	TRBV10-3
CASSPGRSYIRNTDTQYF	TGTGCCAGCAGCCCGGGACGGAGTTACATCCGGAATACAGATACGCAGTATTTT	few	TRBJ2-3	NA	TRBV7-8
CASNYFRNEQFF	TGTGCCAGCAATTATTTTAGGAATGAGCAGTTCTTC	many	TRBJ2-1	NA	TRBV7-9
CASSPGTYNEQFF	TGTGCCAGCTCACCGGGGACCTACAATGAGCAGTTCTTC	few	TRBJ2-1	NA	TRBV18
CATSRRDNEQFF	TGTGCCACCAGTCGGAGGGACAATGAGCAGTTCTTC	many	TRBJ2-1	NA	TRBV24-1